This T cell receptor beta chain was found in a study of OX40 agonist ivuxolimab in advanced cancers. Study context: Patients were given ivuxolimab, an antibody that agonizes OX40 (CD134).

Generated by immunoSEQ multiplex PCR, the TCRdb table keeps only in-frame clones and is missing some. Here the sample spans approximately 58,000 clones, approximately 90% being singletons. Germline V lookup: CDR1 MNHNS, CDR2 SASEGT. Trimming took off 2 bases at V and 7 bases at J, with 6 bases between the two ends. The CDR3 is 12 residues long. The sequence derives from an adult with an advanced solid tumor such as melanoma, head and neck, liver or kidney cancer. The specimen comprised CD4+ or CD8+ T cells sorted from blood, sampled in a trial of the OX40 agonist ivuxolimab. The chain employs TRBV6-1 and TRBJ2-1; no definite D call. CDR3 amino acids: CASSEYGNEQFF. Here the CDR3 DNA reads TGTGCCAGCAGTGAATACGGAAATGAGCAGTTCTTC.